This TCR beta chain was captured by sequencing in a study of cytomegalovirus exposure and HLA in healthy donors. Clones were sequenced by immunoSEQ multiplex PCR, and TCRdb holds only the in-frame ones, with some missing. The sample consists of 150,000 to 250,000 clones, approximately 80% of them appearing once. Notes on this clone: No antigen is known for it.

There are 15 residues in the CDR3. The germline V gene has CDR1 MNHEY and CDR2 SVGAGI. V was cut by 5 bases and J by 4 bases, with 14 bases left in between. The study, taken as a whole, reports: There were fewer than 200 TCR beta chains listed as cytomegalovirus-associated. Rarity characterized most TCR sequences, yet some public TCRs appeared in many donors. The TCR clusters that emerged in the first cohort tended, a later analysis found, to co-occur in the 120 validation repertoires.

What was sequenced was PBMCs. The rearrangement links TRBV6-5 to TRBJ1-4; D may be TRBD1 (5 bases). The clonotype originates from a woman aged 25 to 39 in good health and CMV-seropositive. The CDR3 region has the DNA TGTGCCAGCAGTACTACCAGACAGCTTAATGAAAAACTGTTTTTT. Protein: CASSTTRQLNEKLFF.